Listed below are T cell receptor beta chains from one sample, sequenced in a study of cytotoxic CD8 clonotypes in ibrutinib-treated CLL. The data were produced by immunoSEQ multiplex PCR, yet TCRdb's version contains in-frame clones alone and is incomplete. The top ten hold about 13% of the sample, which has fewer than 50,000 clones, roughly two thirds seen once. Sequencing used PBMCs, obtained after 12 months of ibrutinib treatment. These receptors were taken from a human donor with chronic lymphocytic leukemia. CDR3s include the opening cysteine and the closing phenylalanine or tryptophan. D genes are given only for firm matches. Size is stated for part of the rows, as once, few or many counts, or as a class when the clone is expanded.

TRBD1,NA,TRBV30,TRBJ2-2,TGTGCCTGGAGTGAAGGACAGGGGGATGCCGGGGAGCTGTTTTTT,CAWSEGQGDAGELFF
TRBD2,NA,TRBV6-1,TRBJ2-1,TGTGCCAGCAAGGGACTAGCGGGAGAGGACAATGAGCAGTTCTTC,CASKGLAGEDNEQFF
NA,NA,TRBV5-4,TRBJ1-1,TGTGCCAGCAGCTTATCAAGTGAAGCTTTCTTT,CASSLSSEAFF
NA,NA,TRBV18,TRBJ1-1,TGTGCCAGCTCACCCCCGGGGGTAACTGAAGCTTTCTTT,CASSPPGVTEAFF
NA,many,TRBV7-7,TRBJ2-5,TGTGCCAGCAGCTTAGATTGGGCAGGGCGAGAGACCCAGTACTTC,CASSLDWAGRETQYF
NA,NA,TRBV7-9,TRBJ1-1,TGTGCCAGCAGCCCGTCCTCTATGGGCGGCACTGAAGCTTTCTTT,CASSPSSMGGTEAFF
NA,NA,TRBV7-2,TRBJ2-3,TGTGCCAGCAGCCCCGGGACAAGAGCAGATACGCAGTATTTT,CASSPGTRADTQYF
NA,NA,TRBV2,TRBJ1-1,TGTGCCAGCAGTGAGACAGTTAAGGGTGAAGCTTTCTTT,CASSETVKGEAFF
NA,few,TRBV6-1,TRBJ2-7,TGTGCCAGCAGGACCCCTCAAGAGCAGTACTTC,CASRTPQEQYF
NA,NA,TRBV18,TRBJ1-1,TGTGCCAGCTCACCGCGACCGAACACTGAAGCTTTCTTT,CASSPRPNTEAFF
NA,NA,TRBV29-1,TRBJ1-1,TGCAGCGTTGAAGATCCGTTAACAGGGAGGGTGCTCGCTTTCTTT,CSVEDPLTGRVLAFF
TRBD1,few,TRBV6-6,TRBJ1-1,TGTGCCAGCACCAAGACAGGGGTTGAAGCTTTCTTT,CASTKTGVEAFF
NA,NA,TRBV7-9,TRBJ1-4,TGTGCCAGCAGCCCCGGCCGGGACTCCGAAAAACTGTTTTTT,CASSPGRDSEKLFF
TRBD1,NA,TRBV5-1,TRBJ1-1,TGCGCCAGCAGCTCCTCCGGGACAGGGAACACTGAAGCTTTCTTT,CASSSSGTGNTEAFF
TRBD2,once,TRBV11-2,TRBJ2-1,TGTGCCAGCAGCTTGACTAGCGCAAGCAATGAGCAGTTCTTC,CASSLTSASNEQFF
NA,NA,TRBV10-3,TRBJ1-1,TGTGCCATCAGTGAGTCTCAGGTTCTGAACACTGAAGCTTTCTTT,CAISESQVLNTEAFF
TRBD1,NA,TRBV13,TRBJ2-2,TGTGCCAGCAGCCGAGAATGGGCACAGGGGATGACCGGGGAGCTGTTTTTT,CASSREWAQGMTGELFF
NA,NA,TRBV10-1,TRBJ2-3,TGCGCCAGCAGTGAGGACACCCTGGGGGCAGATACGCAGTATTTT,CASSEDTLGADTQYF
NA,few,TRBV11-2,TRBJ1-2,TGTGCCAGCAGCATCAGGGGTGGCTACACCTTC,CASSIRGGYTF
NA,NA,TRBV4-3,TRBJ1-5,TGCGCCAGCAGCCAAGGGGCAGGGGGCAATCAGCCCCAGCATTTT,CASSQGAGGNQPQHF
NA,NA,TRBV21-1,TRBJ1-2,TGTGCCAGCAGCAAGTTCAACTATGGCTACACCTTC,CASSKFNYGYTF
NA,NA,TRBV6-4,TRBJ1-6,TGTGCCAGCAGTGAGGGACGTGGAAATTCACCCCTCCACTTT,CASSEGRGNSPLHF
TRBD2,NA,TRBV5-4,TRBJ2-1,TGTGCCAGCAGCGCAACTAGCGGGAGTGTCAATGAGCAGTTCTTC,CASSATSGSVNEQFF
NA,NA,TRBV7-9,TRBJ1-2,TGTGCCAGCCGGGGAGAGAGTTCTGGCTACACCTTC,CASRGESSGYTF
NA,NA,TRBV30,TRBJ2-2,TGTGCCTTATTTGAGAGGTCGCGACACACCGGGGAGCTGTTTTTT,CALFERSRHTGELFF
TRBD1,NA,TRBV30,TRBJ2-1,TGTGCCTGGAGCCCCTTGGGTATAGCCCGAACAGGGGGTGAGCAGTTCTTC,CAWSPLGIARTGGEQFF
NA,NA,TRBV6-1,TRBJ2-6,TGTGCCAGCAGAGACTACTTGGCTGGGGCCAACGTCCTGACTTTC,CASRDYLAGANVLTF
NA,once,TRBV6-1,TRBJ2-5,TGTGCCAGCAGGGAGGGGGAGACCCAGTACTTC,CASREGETQYF
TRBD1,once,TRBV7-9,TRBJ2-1,TGTGCCAGCAGCAAAAGACAGGGGTCCTACAATGAGCAGTTCTTC,CASSKRQGSYNEQFF
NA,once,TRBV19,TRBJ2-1,TGTGCCAGTAGTATAGTCAGGAGCTCCTACAATGAGCAGTTCTTC,CASSIVRSSYNEQFF
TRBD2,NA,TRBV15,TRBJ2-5,TGTGCCACCATCTATCCAAATCCGACTAGCGGGGGGCCTAGAGAGACCCAGTACTTC,CATIYPNPTSGGPRETQYF
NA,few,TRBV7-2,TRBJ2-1,TGTGCCAGCAGCTTAGTCGCTTACAATGAGCAGTTCTTC,CASSLVAYNEQFF
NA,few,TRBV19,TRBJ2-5,TGTGCCAGTAGTGCCCGGGACAATAGGCAGGCCCAGTACTTC,CASSARDNRQAQYF
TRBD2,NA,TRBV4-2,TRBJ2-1,TGTGCCAGCAGCCAGGCGGGACTAGCGGGGCCTTCGGATGAGCAGTTCTTC,CASSQAGLAGPSDEQFF
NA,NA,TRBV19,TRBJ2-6,TGTGCCAGTAGTCCTGGGGGCCCCGGGGCCAACGTCCTGACTTTC,CASSPGGPGANVLTF
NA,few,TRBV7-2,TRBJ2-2,TGTGCCAGCAGCCCCCGCCAGGCCGGGGAGCTGTTTTTT,CASSPRQAGELFF
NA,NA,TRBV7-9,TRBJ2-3,TGTGCCAGCACCTTTCTGAGCGGAGGGAGCACAGATACGCAGTATTTT,CASTFLSGGSTDTQYF
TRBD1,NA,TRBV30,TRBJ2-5,TGTGCCTGGACGTTGGGACAGGGGTGGGAGACCCAGTACTTC,CAWTLGQGWETQYF
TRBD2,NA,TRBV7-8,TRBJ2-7,TGTGCCAGCAGCCAACTAGCGGATTCCTACGAGCAGTACTTC,CASSQLADSYEQYF
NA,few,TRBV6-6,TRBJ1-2,TGTGCCAGCAGTTACGCGGTGCAATCGGATGGCTACACCTTC,CASSYAVQSDGYTF
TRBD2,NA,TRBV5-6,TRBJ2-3,TGTGCCAGCAGCTTGGAGCGTGGGCTAGCGGGAATCACAGATACGCAGTATTTT,CASSLERGLAGITDTQYF
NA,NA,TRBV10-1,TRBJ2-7,TGCGCCAGCAGCCCTTCCAGGACAGACTCCTACGAGCAGTACTTC,CASSPSRTDSYEQYF
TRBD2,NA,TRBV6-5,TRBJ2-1,TGTGCCAGCAGTGCGGGACTAGCGGTTAATGAGCAGTTCTTC,CASSAGLAVNEQFF
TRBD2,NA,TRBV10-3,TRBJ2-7,TGTGCCATCAGTGACATTGGGGGGGTTGGGGAGCAGTACTTC,CAISDIGGVGEQYF
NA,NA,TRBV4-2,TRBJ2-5,TGTGCCAGCAGCCAAGGGCATGGGGGCCAAGAGACCCAGTACTTC,CASSQGHGGQETQYF
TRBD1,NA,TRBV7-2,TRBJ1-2,TGTGCCAGCAGCGCGACAGGGGGAACGAACTATGGCTACACCTTC,CASSATGGTNYGYTF